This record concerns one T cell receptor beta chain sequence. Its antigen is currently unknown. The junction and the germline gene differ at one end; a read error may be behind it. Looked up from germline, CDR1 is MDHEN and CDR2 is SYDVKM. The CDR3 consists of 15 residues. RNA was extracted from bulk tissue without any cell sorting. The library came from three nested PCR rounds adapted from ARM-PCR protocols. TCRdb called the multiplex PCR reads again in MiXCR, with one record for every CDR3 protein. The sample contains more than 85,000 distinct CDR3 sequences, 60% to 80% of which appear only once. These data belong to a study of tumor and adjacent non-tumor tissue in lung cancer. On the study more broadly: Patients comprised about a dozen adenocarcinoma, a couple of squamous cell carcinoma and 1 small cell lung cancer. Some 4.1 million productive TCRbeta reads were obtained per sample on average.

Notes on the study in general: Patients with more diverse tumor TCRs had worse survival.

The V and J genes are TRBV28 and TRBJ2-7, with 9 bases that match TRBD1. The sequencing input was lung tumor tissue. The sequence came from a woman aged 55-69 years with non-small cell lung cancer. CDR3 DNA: TGCGTCAGCAGCTCCTCGGGACAGGGTTCCTACGAGCAGTACTTC. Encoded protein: CVSSSSGQGSYEQYF.